This T cell receptor beta chain was sequenced during a study of blood T cell repertoires in COVID-19 (dated by TCRdb to the early 2020s). Regarding the study in general: The collaborator samples originated in the United States, Italy and Spain and spanned the acute and convalescent phases of COVID-19. The prospective study material was composed of cDNA or gDNA derived from T cells, B-cell-depleted T cells, or PBMCs. The dataset comprised deeply sampled blood TCRbeta repertoires from subjects exposed to, actively infected with, or recovered from COVID-19. The repertoires were released in a freely available public database intended as a resource for research on the immune response to SARS-CoV-2. Samples were obtained from the ongoing ImmuneRACE study (first 160 participants) and from over 1,000 subjects provided by 6 global collaborators. The sample metadata nearly always contained a de-identified subject ID, COVID-19 status, age in years and sex. HLA class I and class II types, where available, came from metadata supplied by the sample provider rather than from assay-based typing.

TCRbeta CDR3 regions were amplified from genomic DNA by means of the immunoSEQ Assay, a bias-controlled multiplex PCR. The authors processed their data as follows. Nucleated cell counts per sample were estimated from amplification of reference gene primers within the assay. To quantify the absolute abundance of each unique TCRbeta CDR3 rearrangement, sequence reads were collapsed and filtered. For each sample, productive Simpson clonality was calculated as the square root of Simpson's diversity index across productive rearrangements. TCRdb took over this immuneACCESS table, retaining in-frame rearrangements with V and J assigned. Such tables are incomplete; in checked studies, under half of the missing clones stem from an unresolved V gene, and the remainder is unexplained. The V and J calls and the clone size are those of that table, but D and trimming were determined from the DNA. This sample lists under 200,000 clones; roughly 80% were detected once. The top ten hold 4% to 6.5% of the sample.

Participants in the prospective study were aged about 18 to 100 years, lived in more than 20 United States geographic areas, and enrolled through a virtual design. Cohort assignment in the prospective study relied on participant-reported clinical history from a screening survey and a study questionnaire. Mobile phlebotomists in the prospective study collected whole blood, serum and a nasopharyngeal or oropharyngeal swab from every participant. Additional blood draws and questionnaires over an approximately two-month period could optionally be provided by prospective study participants. Before DNA extraction, blood samples from the prospective study were shipped at room temperature or frozen. Comments on this clone: Its antigen is not yet known. Per-base quality was not reported, and no clone a single base away is much larger than it.

CDR1 WNHNN and CDR2 SYGVQD are derived from the germline V gene (reference sequence). V and J are trimmed by 4 bases and 1 base, and the gene matches miss 4 bases of the junction. Counted from cysteine to phenylalanine, this CDR3 has 15 amino acids. Only the CDR3 part of the read is kept: 45 bases, read in frame from the first base. Overall study outcomes, separate from this receptor: Clinical and demographic metadata were provided uncurated, with the amount varying by source and participant.

Recombination connected TRBV10-1 to TRBJ2-1; 7 bases in the junction line up with TRBD2. The source is an older woman with acute COVID-19. The sequenced sample was PBMCs or T cells enriched from blood (not recorded which). The DNA sequence is as follows: TGCGCCAGCAGTGCCGCGGGAGCATCCTACAATGAGCAGTTCTTC. Translated, it reads CASSAAGASYNEQFF.